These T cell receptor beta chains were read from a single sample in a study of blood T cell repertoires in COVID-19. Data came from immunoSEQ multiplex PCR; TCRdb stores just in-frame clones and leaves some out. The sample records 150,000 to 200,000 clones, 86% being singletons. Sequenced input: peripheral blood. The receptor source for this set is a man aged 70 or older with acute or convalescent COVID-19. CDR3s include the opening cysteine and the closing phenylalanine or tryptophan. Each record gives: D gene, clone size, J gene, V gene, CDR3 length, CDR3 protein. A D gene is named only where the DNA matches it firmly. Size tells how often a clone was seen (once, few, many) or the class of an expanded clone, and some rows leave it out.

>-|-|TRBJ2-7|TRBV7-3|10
CARRGYEQYF
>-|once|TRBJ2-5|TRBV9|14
CASSVGLAQETQYF
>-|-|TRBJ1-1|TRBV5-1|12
CASREMNTEAFF
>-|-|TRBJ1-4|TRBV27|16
CASSLFPQGPNEKLFF
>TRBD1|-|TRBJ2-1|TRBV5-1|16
CASKTQGQGNLNEQFF
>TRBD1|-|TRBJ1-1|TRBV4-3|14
CASSLTGTGARAFF
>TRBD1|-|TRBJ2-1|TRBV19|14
CASSRWTGVNEQFF
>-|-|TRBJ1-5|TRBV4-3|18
CASSQFPWGGTSNQPQHF
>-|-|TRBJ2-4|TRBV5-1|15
CASSLGAGNNNIQYF
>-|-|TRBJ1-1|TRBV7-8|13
CASSTDRNTEAFF
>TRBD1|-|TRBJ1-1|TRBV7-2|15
CASSLGGTVNTEAFF
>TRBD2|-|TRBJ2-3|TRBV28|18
CASSFSFSGGTSTDTQYF
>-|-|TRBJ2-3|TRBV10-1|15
CASSDGGPGTDTQYF
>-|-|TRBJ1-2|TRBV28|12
CASSLGRYGYTF
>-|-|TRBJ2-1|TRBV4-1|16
CASSPHAQGRNNEQFF
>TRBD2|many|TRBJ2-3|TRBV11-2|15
CASSLGGGGTDTQYF
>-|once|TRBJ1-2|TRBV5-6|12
CASSLIGYGYTF
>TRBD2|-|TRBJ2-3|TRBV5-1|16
CASSLVSGRAGATQYF
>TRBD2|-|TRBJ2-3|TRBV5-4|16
CASSLASSGATDTQYF
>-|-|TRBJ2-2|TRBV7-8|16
CASSSRTWVYTGELFF
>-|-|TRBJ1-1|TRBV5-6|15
CASSLLGAVSTEAFF
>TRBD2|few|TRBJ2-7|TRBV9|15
CASSPRRLASYEQYF
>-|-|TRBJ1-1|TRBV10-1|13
CASSETANTEAFF
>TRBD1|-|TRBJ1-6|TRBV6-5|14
CASSPGQEFSPLHF
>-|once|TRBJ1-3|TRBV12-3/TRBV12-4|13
CASSLNSRNTIYF
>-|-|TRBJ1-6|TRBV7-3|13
CASSLGSGSPLHF
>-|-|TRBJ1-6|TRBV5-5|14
CASSYGRGNSPLHF
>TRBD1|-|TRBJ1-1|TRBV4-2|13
CASSQDRGRGAFF
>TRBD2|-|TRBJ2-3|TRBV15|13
CATSSGRTDTQYF
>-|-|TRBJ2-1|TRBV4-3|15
CASSQDSIRSGEQFF
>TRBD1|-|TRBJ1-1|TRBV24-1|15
CATSDARTGGSEAFF
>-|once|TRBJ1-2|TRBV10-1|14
CASSERGFNYGYTF
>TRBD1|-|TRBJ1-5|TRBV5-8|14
CASSLGTGSKPQHF
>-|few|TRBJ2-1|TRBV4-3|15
CASSQERLVEGEQFF
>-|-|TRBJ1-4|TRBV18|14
CASSPQATNEKLFF
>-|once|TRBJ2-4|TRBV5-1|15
CASSPMGGVANIQYF
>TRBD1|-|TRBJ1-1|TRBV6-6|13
CASSTGVGTEAFF
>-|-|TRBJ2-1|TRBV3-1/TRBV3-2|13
CASSPSPFNEQFF
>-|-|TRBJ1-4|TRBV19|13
CASSRQGGEKLFF
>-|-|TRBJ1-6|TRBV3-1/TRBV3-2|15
CASSHPRVRNSPLHF
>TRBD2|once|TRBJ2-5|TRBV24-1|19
CATSDPRGSGSKAQETQYF
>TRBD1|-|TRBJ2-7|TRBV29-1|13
CSVDSTGSYEQYF
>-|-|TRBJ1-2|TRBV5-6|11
CASSRGGGYTF
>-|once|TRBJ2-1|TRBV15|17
CATSIGWGRSSYNEQFF
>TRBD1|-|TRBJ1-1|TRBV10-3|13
CATFPGGGTEAFF
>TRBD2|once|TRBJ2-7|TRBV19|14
CASRESGGAYEQYF
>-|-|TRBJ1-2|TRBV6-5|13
CASLTSTLNGYTF
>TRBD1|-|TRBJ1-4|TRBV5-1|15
CASSLGQGAGEKLFF
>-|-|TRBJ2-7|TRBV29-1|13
CSVGGRASYEQYF
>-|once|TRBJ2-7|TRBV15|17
CATSRDRAGTFSYEQYF
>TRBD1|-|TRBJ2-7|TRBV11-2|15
CASSQRQGAPHEQYF
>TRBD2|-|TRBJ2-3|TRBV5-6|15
CASSLGLAATDTQYF
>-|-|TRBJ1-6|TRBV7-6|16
CASSPSPAAYNSPLHF
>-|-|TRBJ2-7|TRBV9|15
CASSVGQEVSYEQYF
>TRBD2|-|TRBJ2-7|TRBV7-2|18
CASSLADGLAVSSYEQYF